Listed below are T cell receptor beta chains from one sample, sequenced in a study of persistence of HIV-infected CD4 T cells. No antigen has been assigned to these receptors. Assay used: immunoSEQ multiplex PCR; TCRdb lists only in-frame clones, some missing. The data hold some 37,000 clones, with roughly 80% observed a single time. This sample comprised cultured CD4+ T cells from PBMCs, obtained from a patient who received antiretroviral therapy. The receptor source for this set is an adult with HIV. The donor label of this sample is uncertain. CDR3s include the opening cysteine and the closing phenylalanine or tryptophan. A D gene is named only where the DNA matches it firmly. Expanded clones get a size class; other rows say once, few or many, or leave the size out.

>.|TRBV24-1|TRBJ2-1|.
TGTGCCACCAGTGACACACTAAGGGATGAGCAGTTCTTC
CATSDTLRDEQFF
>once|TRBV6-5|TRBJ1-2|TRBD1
TGTGCCAGCAGCCAGGACAGGGCCTATGGCTACACCTTC
CASSQDRAYGYTF
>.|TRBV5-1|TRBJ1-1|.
TGCGCCAGTCGAGACAGGATGAACACTGAAGCTTTCTTT
CASRDRMNTEAFF
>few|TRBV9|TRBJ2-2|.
TGTGCCAGCAGCGTAGCCCCAGGACCCGGGGAGCTGTTTTTT
CASSVAPGPGELFF
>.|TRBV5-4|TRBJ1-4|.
TGTGCCAGCAGCTTGGATTATGGGGAAAAACTGTTTTTT
CASSLDYGEKLFF
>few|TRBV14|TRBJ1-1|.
TGTGCCAGCAGCCAACACCAGAACACTGAAGCTTTCTTT
CASSQHQNTEAFF
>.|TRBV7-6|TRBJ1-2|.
TGTGCCAGCAGCTTAGCGCCGGGGGGGATCTATGGCTACACCTTC
CASSLAPGGIYGYTF
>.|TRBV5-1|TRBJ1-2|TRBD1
TGCGCCAGCAGGTTCGGGACAGGGAAGGACTATGGCTACACCTTC
CASRFGTGKDYGYTF
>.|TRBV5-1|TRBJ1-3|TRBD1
TGCGCCAGCAGCTTGACGGGACAGGGGGCTGGAAACACCATATATTTT
CASSLTGQGAGNTIYF
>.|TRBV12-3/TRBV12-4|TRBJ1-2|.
TGTGCCAGCAGTTTGGGGGGGGGCTATGGCTACACCTTC
CASSLGGGYGYTF